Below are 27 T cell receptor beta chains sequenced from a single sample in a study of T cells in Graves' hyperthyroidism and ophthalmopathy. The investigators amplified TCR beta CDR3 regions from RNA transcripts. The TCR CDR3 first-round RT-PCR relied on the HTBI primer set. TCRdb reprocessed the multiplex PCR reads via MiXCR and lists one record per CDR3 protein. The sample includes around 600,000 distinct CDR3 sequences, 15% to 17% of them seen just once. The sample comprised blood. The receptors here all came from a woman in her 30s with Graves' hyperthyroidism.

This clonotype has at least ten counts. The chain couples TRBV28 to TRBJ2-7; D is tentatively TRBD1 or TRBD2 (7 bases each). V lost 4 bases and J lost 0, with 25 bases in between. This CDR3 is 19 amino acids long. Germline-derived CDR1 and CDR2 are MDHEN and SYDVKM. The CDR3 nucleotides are TGTGCCAGCAGTTCGGCTCAGGGGGGGATAGCGGGCTTCTCCTACGAGCAGTACTTC. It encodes CASSSAQGGIAGFSYEQYF.

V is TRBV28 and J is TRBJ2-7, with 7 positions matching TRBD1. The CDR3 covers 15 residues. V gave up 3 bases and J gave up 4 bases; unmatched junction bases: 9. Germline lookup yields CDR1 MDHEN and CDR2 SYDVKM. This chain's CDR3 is CASSLGPTGVYEQYF. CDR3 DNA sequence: TGTGCCAGCAGTTTGGGCCCAACAGGGGTTTACGAGCAGTACTTC.

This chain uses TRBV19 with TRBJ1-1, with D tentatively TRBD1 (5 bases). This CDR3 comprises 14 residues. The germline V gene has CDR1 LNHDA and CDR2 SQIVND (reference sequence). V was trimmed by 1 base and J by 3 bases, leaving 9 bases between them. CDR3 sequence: CASSIAGGDTEAFF. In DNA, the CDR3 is TGTGCCAGTAGTATAGCTGGGGGTGACACTGAAGCTTTCTTT.

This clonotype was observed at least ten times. The CDR3 sequence is CAWTGGSGNAEAFF. Here the CDR3 DNA reads TGTGCCTGGACGGGGGGCTCAGGGAATGCTGAAGCTTTCTTT. The chain combines TRBV30 with TRBJ1-1; a possible D gene is TRBD1 (6 bases). The CDR3 totals 14 residues. Germline assignment: CDR1 GTSNPN and CDR2 SVGIG (reference sequence). Trimming removed 4 bases from V and 6 bases from J, with 18 bases in between.

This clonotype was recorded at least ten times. The CDR3 nucleotides read TGTGCCAGCAGTTTTTTAAGGGGCTCGGGCACAGATACGCAGTATTTT. Translating it yields CASSFLRGSGTDTQYF. V gene TRBV27 combines with J gene TRBJ2-3; TRBD1 might be the D (5 bases). CDR1 MNHEY and CDR2 SMNVEV come from the germline V gene (reference sequence). V lost 3 bases and J 1 base, leaving 14 bases between the germline ends. The CDR3 contains 16 residues.

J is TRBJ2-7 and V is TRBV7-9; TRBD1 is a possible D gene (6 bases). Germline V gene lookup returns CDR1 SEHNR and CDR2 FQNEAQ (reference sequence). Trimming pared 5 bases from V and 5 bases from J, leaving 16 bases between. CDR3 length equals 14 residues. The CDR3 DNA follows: TGTGCCAGCAGCGCACCCAGGGGAATCGACGAGCAGTACTTC. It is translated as CASSAPRGIDEQYF.

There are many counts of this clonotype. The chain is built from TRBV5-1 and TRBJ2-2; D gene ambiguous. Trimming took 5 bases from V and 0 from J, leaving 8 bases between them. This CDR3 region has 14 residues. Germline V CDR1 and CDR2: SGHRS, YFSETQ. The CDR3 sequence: CASSYTANTGELFF. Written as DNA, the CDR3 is TGCGCCAGCAGTTATACAGCGAACACCGGGGAGCTGTTTTTT.

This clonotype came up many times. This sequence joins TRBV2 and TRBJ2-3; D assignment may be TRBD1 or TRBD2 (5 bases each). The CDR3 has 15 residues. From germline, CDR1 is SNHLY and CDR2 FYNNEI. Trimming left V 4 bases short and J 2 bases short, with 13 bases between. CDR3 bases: TGTGCCAGCAGTGTCCAAGGGACGTCCACAGATACGCAGTATTTT. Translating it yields CASSVQGTSTDTQYF.

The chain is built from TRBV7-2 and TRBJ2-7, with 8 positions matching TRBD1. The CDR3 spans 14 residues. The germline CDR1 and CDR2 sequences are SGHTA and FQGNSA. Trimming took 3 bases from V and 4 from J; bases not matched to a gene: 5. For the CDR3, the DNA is TGTGCCAGCAGCTTCCAGGACAGGGTATACGAGCAGTACTTC. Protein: CASSFQDRVYEQYF.

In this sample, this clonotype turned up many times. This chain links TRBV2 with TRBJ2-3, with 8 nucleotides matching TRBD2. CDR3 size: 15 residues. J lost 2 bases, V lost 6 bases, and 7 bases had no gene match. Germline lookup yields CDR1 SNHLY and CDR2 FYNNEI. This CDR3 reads CASRQSGGNTDTQYF. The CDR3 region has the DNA TGTGCCAGCAGACAAAGCGGGGGTAACACAGATACGCAGTATTTT.

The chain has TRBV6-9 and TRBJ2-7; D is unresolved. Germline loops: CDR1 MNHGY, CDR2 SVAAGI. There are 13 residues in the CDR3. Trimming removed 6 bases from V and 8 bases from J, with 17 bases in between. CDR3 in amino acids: CASSLDSQGKQYF. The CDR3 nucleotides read TGTGCCAGCAGCTTAGATTCGCAAGGGAAGCAGTACTTC.

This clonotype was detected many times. CDR3 nucleotide sequence: TGTGCCAGCAGCTTAGCGCGGGGACACATTCAGTACTTC. Residues: CASSLARGHIQYF. The chain recombines TRBV7-2 with TRBJ2-4, with a weak D call TRBD2 (6 bases). The CDR3 totals 13 residues. Germline-derived CDR1 and CDR2 are SGHTA and FQGNSA. Between the trimmed V and J ends, which lost 0 bases and 8 bases, there was a span of 8 bases. Full variable domain (outside the CDR3, taken from reference TRBV7-2 and TRBJ2-4): GAGVSQSPSNKVTEKGKDVELRCDPISGHTALYWYRQSLGQGLEFLIYFQGNSAPDKSGLPSDRFSAERTGGSVSTLTIQRTQQEDSAVYLCASSLARGHIQYFGAGTRLSVL.

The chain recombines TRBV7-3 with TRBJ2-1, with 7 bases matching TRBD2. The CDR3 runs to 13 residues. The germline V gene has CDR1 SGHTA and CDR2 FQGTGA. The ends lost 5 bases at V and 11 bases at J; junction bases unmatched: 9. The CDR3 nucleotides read TGTGCCAGCAGCCCCCCAGGGCGGGAGAAGCAGTTCTTC. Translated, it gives CASSPPGREKQFF.

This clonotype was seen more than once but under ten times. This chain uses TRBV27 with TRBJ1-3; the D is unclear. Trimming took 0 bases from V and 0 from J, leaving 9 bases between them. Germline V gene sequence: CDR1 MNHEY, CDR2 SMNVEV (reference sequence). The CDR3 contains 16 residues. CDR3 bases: TGTGCCAGCAGTTTATCGTGGAGAGGCTCTGGAAACACCATATATTTT. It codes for CASSLSWRGSGNTIYF.

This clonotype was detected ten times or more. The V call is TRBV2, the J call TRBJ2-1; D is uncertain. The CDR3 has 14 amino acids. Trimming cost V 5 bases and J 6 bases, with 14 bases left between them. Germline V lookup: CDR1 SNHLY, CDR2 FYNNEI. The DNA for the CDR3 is TGTGCCAGCAGTACAGAAGGCTGGGGCAATGAGCAGTTCTTC. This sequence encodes CASSTEGWGNEQFF.

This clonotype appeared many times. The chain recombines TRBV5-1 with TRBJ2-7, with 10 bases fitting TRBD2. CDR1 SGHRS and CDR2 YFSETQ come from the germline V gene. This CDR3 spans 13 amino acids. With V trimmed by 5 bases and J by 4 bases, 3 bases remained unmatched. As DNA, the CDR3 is TGCGCCAGCAGTAGCGGGAGGCAGTACGAGCAGTACTTC. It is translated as CASSSGRQYEQYF.

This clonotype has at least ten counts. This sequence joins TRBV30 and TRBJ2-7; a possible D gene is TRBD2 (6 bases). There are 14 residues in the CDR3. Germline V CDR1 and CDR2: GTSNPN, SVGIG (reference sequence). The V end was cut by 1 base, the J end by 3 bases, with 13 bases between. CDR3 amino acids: CAWSAGVRFYEQYF. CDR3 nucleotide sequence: TGTGCCTGGAGTGCGGGGGTGAGGTTCTACGAGCAGTACTTC.

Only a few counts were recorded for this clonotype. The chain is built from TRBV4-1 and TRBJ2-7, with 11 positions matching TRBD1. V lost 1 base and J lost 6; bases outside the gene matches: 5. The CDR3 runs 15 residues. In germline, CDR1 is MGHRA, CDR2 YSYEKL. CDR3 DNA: TGCGCCAGCAGCCAAGTATGGGGGACAGGGGGCGAGCAGTACTTC. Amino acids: CASSQVWGTGGEQYF.

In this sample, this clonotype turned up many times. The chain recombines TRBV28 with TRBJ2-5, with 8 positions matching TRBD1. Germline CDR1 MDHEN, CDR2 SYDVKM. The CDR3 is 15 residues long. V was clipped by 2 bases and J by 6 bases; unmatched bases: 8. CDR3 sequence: CASSLPSGGRQTQYF. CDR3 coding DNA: TGTGCCAGCAGTTTACCGTCAGGGGGCCGGCAGACCCAGTACTTC.

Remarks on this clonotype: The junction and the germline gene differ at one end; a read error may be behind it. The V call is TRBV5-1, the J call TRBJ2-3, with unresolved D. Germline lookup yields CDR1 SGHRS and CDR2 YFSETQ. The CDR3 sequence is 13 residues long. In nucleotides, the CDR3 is TGTGCCAGCAGCCCGAAAGCTCGAGATACGCAGTATTTT. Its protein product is CASSPKARDTQYF.

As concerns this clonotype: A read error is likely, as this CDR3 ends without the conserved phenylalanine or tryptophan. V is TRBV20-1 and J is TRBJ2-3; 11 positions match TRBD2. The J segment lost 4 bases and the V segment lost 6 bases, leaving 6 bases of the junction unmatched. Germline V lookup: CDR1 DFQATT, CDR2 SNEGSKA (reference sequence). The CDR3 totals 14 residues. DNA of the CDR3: TGCAGTGCCAAATTAGCGGGAGGGGCAGATACGCAGTATTCT. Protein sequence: CSAKLAGGADTQYS.

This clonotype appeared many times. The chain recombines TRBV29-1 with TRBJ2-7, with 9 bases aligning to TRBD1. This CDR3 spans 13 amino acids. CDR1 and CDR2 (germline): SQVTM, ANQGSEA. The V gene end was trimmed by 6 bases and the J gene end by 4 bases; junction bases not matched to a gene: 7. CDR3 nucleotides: TGCAGCGTAGGACAGGGGAGTGGATACGAGCAGTACTTC. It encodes CSVGQGSGYEQYF.

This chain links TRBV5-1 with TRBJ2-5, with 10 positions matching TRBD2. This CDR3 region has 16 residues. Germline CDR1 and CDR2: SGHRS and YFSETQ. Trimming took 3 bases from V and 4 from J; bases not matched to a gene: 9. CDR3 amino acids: CASSSRTSGTIETQYF. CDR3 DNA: TGCGCCAGCAGCTCTCGGACTAGCGGAACCATAGAGACCCAGTACTTC.

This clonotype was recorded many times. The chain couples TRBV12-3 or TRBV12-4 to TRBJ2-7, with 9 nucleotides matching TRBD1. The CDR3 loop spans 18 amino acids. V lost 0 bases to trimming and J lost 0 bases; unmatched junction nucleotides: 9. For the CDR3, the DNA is TGTGCCAGCAGTTTAGCGGACAGGGGTTCACCTAGCTCCTACGAGCAGTACTTC. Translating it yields CASSLADRGSPSSYEQYF.

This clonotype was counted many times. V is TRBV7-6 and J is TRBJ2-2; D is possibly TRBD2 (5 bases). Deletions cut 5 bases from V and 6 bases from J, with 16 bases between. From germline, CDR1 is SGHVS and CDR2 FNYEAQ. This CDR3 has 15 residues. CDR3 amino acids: CASSITRTRAGELFF. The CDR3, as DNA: TGTGCCAGCAGCATAACTAGGACTCGGGCCGGGGAGCTGTTTTTT.

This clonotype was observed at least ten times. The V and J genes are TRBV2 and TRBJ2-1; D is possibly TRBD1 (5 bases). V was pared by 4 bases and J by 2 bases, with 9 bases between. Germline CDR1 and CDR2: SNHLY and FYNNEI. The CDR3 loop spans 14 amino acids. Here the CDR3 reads CASSVVGAYNEQFF. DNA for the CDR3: TGTGCCAGCAGTGTCGTAGGGGCCTACAATGAGCAGTTCTTC.

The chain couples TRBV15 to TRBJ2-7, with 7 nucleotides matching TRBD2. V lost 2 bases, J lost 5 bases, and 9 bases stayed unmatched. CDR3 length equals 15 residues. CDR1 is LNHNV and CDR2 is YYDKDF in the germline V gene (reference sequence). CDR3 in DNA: TGTGCCACCAGCAGAACGGGGGGAGGCCCGAACGAGCAGTACTTC. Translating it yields CATSRTGGGPNEQYF.